This T cell receptor (beta chain) emerged from a study of shared T cell receptors in the human thymus. The assay was immunoSEQ multiplex PCR, and TCRdb's table has in-frame clones only and misses some. The table has about 730,000 clones, approximately 83% seen once. Comment on this clone: One end of the junction varies from germline; a read error may be responsible.

Germline-derived CDR1 and CDR2 are MDHEN and SYDVKM. This CDR3 spans 20 amino acids. This sample also belongs to another study, concerning human thymus T cells. That report adds: Thymic tissue was derived from resections collected during corrective heart surgery. Reports from related research described highly overlapping thymic repertoires among unrelated individuals.

This TCR came from a girl under three years old with a congenital heart defect. The rearrangement links TRBV28 to TRBJ1-6, with TRBD1 matching 7 bases. The specimen sequenced was thymocytes. As DNA, the CDR3 is TGTGCCAGCAGCTTATCCGGGACAGTAATTCGTGGCTCCTATAATTCACCCCTCCACTTT. Its translation: CASSLSGTVIRGSYNSPLHF.